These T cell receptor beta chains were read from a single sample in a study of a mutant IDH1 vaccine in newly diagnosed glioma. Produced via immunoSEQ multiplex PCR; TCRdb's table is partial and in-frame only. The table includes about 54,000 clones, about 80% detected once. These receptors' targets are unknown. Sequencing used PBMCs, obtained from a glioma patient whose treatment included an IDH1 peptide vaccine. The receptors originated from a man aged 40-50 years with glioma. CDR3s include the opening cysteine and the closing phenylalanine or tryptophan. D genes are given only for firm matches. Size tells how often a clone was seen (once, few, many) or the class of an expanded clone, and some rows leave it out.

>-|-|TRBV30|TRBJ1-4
CAWSVGGGANEKLFF
TGTGCCTGGAGCGTCGGAGGGGGGGCTAATGAAAAACTGTTTTTT
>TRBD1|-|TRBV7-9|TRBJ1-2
CASSLGTGYGYTF
TGTGCCAGCAGCTTAGGGACAGGCTATGGCTACACCTTC
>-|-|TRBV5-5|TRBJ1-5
CASSFGTPGDQPQHF
TGTGCCAGCAGCTTTGGTACTCCTGGAGATCAGCCCCAGCATTTT
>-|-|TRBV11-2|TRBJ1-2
CASSLGGSGGYTF
TGTGCCAGCAGCTTGGGGGGCTCGGGGGGCTACACCTTC
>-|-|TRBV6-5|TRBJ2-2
CASSLAGELFF
TGTGCCAGCAGTTTAGCGGGGGAGCTGTTTTTT
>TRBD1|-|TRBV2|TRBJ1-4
CASSRDRDEKLFF
TGTGCCAGCAGCCGGGACAGGGATGAAAAACTGTTTTTT
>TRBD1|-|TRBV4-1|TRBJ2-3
CASSQETGVRDTQYF
TGCGCCAGCAGCCAAGAGACAGGGGTGAGGGATACGCAGTATTTT
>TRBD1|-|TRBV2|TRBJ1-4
CASSVGTADGEKLFF
TGTGCCAGCAGTGTCGGGACAGCCGACGGGGAAAAACTGTTTTTT
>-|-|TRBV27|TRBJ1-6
CASSAFSRVSYNSPLHF
TGTGCCAGCAGCGCCTTCTCCAGGGTATCATATAATTCACCCCTCCACTTT
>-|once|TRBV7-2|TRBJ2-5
CASSPLERETQYF
TGTGCCAGCAGCCCGCTGGAGCGGGAGACCCAGTACTTC
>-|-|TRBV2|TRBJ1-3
CASSENMFGNTIYF
TGTGCCAGCAGTGAAAATATGTTCGGAAACACCATATATTTT
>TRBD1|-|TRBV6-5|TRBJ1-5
CASSTDRAHNQPQHF
TGTGCCAGCAGTACGGACAGGGCCCACAATCAGCCCCAGCATTTT
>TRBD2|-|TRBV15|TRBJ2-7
CATSVASGDYEQYF
TGTGCCACCAGCGTCGCTAGCGGGGACTACGAGCAGTACTTC
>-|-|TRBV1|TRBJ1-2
CTSSQDSVDQGYTF
TGCACCAGCAGCCAAGATTCCGTGGACCAGGGCTACACCTTC
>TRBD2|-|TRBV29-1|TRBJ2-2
CSVVASGLNTGELFF
TGCAGCGTTGTGGCTAGCGGGTTGAACACCGGGGAGCTGTTTTTT
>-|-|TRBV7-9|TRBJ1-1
CASSLVEPVDTEAFF
TGTGCCAGCAGCTTAGTGGAGCCGGTGGACACTGAAGCTTTCTTT
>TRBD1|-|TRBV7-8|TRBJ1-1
CASSTRDRGSNTEAFF
TGTGCCAGCAGCACCCGGGACAGGGGGTCCAACACTGAAGCTTTCTTT
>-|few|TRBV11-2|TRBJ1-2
CASSPVLNYGYTF
TGTGCCAGCAGCCCCGTCCTTAACTATGGCTACACCTTC
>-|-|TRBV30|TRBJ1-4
CACDGSEKLFF
TGTGCCTGTGATGGGAGTGAAAAACTGTTTTTT
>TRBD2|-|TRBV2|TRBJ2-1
CASSDSGGADEQFF
TGTGCCAGCAGTGATAGCGGGGGGGCCGATGAGCAGTTCTTC
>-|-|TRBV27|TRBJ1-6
CASSGGTWDSPLHF
TGTGCCAGCAGTGGTGGGACCTGGGATTCACCCCTCCACTTT
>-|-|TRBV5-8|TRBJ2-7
CASSSDPGAYEQYF
TGTGCCAGCAGCTCGGATCCAGGGGCCTACGAGCAGTACTTC
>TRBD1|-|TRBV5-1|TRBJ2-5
CASSVGTGGETQYF
TGCGCCAGCAGCGTCGGGACAGGGGGAGAGACCCAGTACTTC
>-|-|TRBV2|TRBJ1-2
CASSERGTYGYTF
TGTGCCAGCAGTGAAAGGGGCACCTATGGCTACACCTTC
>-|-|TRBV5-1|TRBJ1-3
CASSLTGQGSGNTIYF
TGCGCCAGCAGCTTGACGGGGCAGGGCTCTGGAAACACCATATATTTT
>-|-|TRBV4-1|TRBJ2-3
CASSQGGRLDTQYF
TGCGCCAGCAGCCAAGGAGGTCGGTTGGATACGCAGTATTTT
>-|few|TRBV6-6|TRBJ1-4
CASSYSGGGEKLFF
TGTGCCAGCAGTTACTCGGGAGGGGGGGAAAAACTGTTTTTT
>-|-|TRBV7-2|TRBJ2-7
CASSLNRVGEQYF
TGTGCCAGCAGCTTAAACAGGGTGGGTGAGCAGTACTTC
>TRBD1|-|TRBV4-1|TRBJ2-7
CASSQVSQGVYEQYF
TGCGCCAGCAGCCAAGTGTCCCAGGGGGTATACGAGCAGTACTTC
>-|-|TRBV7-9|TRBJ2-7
CASSARDRESYEQYF
TGTGCCAGCAGCGCCAGGGACCGGGAATCCTACGAGCAGTACTTC
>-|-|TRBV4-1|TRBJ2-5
CASSLRQGLGETQYF
TGCGCCAGCAGCTTACGACAGGGACTTGGTGAGACCCAGTACTTC
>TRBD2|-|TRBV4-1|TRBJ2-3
CASSRRGTSGGSTDTQYF
TGCGCCAGCAGCCGGCGCGGGACTAGCGGGGGTAGCACAGATACGCAGTATTTT
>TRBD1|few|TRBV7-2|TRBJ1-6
CASSLGGTANSPLHF
TGTGCCAGCAGCTTAGGAGGGACAGCCAATTCACCCCTCCACTTT
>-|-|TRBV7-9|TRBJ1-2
CASSTVARLNYGYTF
TGTGCCAGCAGCACAGTAGCCAGGCTTAACTATGGCTACACCTTC
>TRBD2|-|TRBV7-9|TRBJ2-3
CASSLGVAGRTDTQYF
TGTGCCAGCAGCTTGGGTGTAGCGGGGCGCACAGATACGCAGTATTTT
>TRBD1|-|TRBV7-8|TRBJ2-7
CASSPRTRDRLYF
TGTGCCAGCAGCCCAAGGACCCGGGACAGGCTTTACTTC
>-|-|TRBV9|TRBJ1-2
CASISENYGYTF
TGTGCCAGCATCTCGGAGAACTATGGCTACACCTTC
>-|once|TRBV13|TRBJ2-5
CASSLGTPQETQYF
TGTGCCAGCAGCTTAGGGACACCGCAAGAGACCCAGTACTTC
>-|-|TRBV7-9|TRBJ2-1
CASSFGGVSNEQFF
TGTGCCAGCAGCTTCGGTGGGGTAAGCAATGAGCAGTTCTTC
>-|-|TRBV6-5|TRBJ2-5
CASSYLDPSGLVQYF
TGTGCCAGCAGTTACCTAGACCCATCAGGACTGGTCCAGTACTTC
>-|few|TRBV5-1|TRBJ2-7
CASSLGHRDISYEQYF
TGCGCCAGCAGCTTGGGGCATCGGGACATCTCATACGAGCAGTACTTC
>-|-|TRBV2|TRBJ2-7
CASSTGHGSGYF
TGTGCCAGCAGTACGGGCCACGGTTCGGGGTACTTC
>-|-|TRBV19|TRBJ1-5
CASSIPVSNQPQHF
TGTGCCAGTAGTATACCAGTTAGCAATCAGCCCCAGCATTTT